This T cell receptor beta chain was sequenced during a study of blood T cells in healthy people across ages (dated by TCRdb to 2013 to 2016). Regarding the research as a whole: In model experiments, template switching captured roughly one uniquely barcoded TCR beta cDNA molecule for every two T cells. For two donors (one aged 18 to 29 and one aged 80 or older), the study analyzed two additional independent replicas of 1 million unique cDNA reads from the same blood draw. The donors were split into four age groups: young (average 16 years), middle-aged (39), aged (more than 60) and long-lived (roughly 88). Using deep sequencing normalized with unique cDNA molecular identifiers, the study measured how TCR beta repertoire diversity changes with age. What the work shows at the level of the full study, not this receptor alone: Observed TCR beta diversity per million T cells fell roughly linearly with age, and a significant reduction was already apparent by age about 36. Estimates of total diversity based on one million sequenced T cells were regarded as lower bounds and as underestimates. Donor CMV infection status was unknown, potentially confounding age-related changes in expanded clonotypes. The percentage of naive T cells measured by flow cytometry correlated strongly with observed TCR beta diversity. Since profiling was done on bulk unsorted PBMCs, naive and antigen-experienced compartments could not be conclusively compared. The long-lived group showed more naive CD4+ T cells, fewer expanded clones and increased TCR diversity than the aged group, suggesting age selection.

Library preparation used 5' RACE. Instrument used: Illumina HiSeq 2500. The second PCR ran for about 6 to 11 cycles and used a J-beta primer mix along with a sample-barcoded 5' primer. A template-switch 5' adaptor carrying 12 random nucleotides introduced a unique molecular identifier onto each TCR beta cDNA molecule. Each sample yielded at least 3 million CDR3-containing paired-end reads. First-strand cDNA synthesis was performed from all RNA using the Mint cDNA synthesis kit, with priming by a TRBC-specific oligonucleotide. All cDNA was treated with uracil-DNA glycosylase and then went through a first 18-cycle PCR with the universal primers M1SS and BC2_uni_R. Concerning the study's data processing: For normalization, 1 million high-quality reads, each with a distinct molecular identifier, were randomly selected from each sample. Instead of being binned into consensus sequences, reads with shared molecular identifiers were discarded. MiTCR, set to a Q25 quality threshold and the strictest error-elimination algorithm, was used for CDR3 identification, clonotype clustering and error correction. A nonparametric unseen species model with Euler transformation was used to estimate lower-bound total TCR beta diversity. TCRdb reworked the public reads: Q25 trimming with fastp, MiXCR clone assembly, productive beta chains retained. Identical CDR3 proteins give one entry, which carries the most common genes and DNA. TCRdb's processing, not the study's, gives the V and J calls here. The table for this sample lists 780,000 or so distinct CDR3 sequences; roughly 25% of them were counted only once. The ten largest account for approximately 4% of the sample.

Concerning this clonotype itself: Its antigen is currently not known. Base-call qualities are not available, and no considerably larger clone is one nucleotide away.

Donors were 30 to 45 systemically healthy Caucasian individuals from Russia aged about 6 to 100 years. About 10 milliliters of peripheral blood were collected from each donor into EDTA-treated Vacutainer tubes. PBMCs were isolated by Ficoll-Paque density-gradient centrifugation, with at least 7 million obtained per sample. Total RNA was extracted from PBMCs with Trizol reagent, with at least 6 micrograms obtained per sample. The percentages of naive CD45RAhigh/CD27high T cells were determined by flow cytometry on a PBMC aliquot from every donor. CDR1 and CDR2 are read off the germline V gene as SQVTM and ANQGSEA. Trimming removed 1 base from V and 1 base from J, leaving 14 bases between the germline ends. From its cysteine to its phenylalanine, the CDR3 spans 16 amino acids. Only the CDR3 region is kept as DNA, spanning 48 bases read in frame from base 1. The same sample was also studied in work on T cells of mothers and their children. The other study reports the following: Donors were nine systemically healthy Caucasian individuals: three mothers and their six children. cDNA synthesis consumed the entire amount of extracted RNA, loaded at around 1.4 ug RNA in each 15 ul reaction. Sample barcodes and 2-4 random nucleotides were added via the M1S primer in the second PCR. Over 9 million TCR beta CDR3 reads were obtained for each mother, and 2.5 million to 3.5 million reads were obtained for each child. In both related and unrelated pairs, thymic selection shapes the output of TCR recombination in a similar way, with inherited differences having only a minor effect. Normalized repertoire overlap was always found to be slightly, but never significantly, higher in related mother-child pairs than in unrelated mother-child pairs. With a sensitivity of about 100 clones per million clonotypes, no persistent microchimeric T cell clones were detected. Deep NGS was used in the study to compare the TCR beta repertoires of mothers and children and to look for features that separate related mother-child pairs from unrelated individuals. On average, the children were around 11 +/- 4 years old, while the mothers were roughly 36 +/- 4 years old. After adapter ligation with NEBNext reagents, the libraries were sequenced on Illumina HiSeq 2000 with 100+100 nt paired-end reads. To avoid cross-contamination, the mother libraries and the child libraries were prepared a month apart and sequenced in separate runs. For each donor, between about 500,000 and 2,200,000 distinct TCR beta clonotypes were identified. Naive TCR beta clonotypes were estimated from low-frequency clonotypes matched to each donor's FACS-determined naive share, without sorting.

This clonotype was obtained from a boy between 10 and 17 years old in good health. Sequencing was performed on blood. The receptor chain draws on TRBV29-1 and TRBJ2-1, and perhaps TRBD1 as D gene, on 5 matching bases. The CDR3 protein is CSVEGRQGQSYNEQFF. The DNA is as follows: TGCAGCGTTGAAGGGCGCCAGGGCCAGTCCTACAATGAGCAGTTCTTC.